This T cell receptor (beta chain) appears in the sequencing data of a study of OX40 agonist ivuxolimab in advanced cancers. This clone was seen once. Samples of blood were obtained at baseline, on cycle 4 day 1, and on cycle 7 day 1. Germline V gene lookup returns CDR1 SEHNR and CDR2 FQNEAQ (reference sequence). V was pared by 1 base and J by 9 bases, with 7 bases between. The CDR3 consists of 12 residues. Here immunoSEQ multiplex PCR was the method, and the copy in TCRdb shows in-frame clones only, minus some. This sample yields around 86,000 clones, of which about 89% are seen a single time; 0.38% belongs to the top ten.

The TCR originated in an adult with an advanced solid tumor such as melanoma, head and neck, liver or kidney cancer. Here the sequenced sample was CD4+ or CD8+ T cells sorted from blood, taken in a trial of the OX40 agonist ivuxolimab. This chain connects TRBV7-9 to TRBJ1-5; D remains unclear. CDR3 coding DNA: TGTGCCAGCAGCTTAGAGGAGGGGCCCCAGCATTTT. It codes for CASSLEEGPQHF.